The sequence of this T cell receptor beta chain was determined in a study of cytomegalovirus exposure and HLA in healthy donors. Assay used: immunoSEQ multiplex PCR; TCRdb lists only in-frame clones, some missing. The data contain about 130,000 clones, roughly 89% of them singletons. About this clone itself: Its antigen is not identified.

Germline CDR1 is SGHRS and CDR2 is YFSETQ. The V end was cut by 2 bases, the J end by 3 bases, with 11 bases between. The CDR3 has 14 amino acids. Study-level points and caveats: Most TCR sequences were rare, but some public TCRs occurred in many donors.

The source is a woman under 30 in good health and CMV-seronegative. The rearrangement joins TRBV5-1 to TRBJ1-1; D ambiguous. Sample: PBMCs. CDR3 nucleotides: TGCGCCAGCAGCTTAACCACGGGATACACTGAAGCTTTCTTT. This encodes CASSLTTGYTEAFF.